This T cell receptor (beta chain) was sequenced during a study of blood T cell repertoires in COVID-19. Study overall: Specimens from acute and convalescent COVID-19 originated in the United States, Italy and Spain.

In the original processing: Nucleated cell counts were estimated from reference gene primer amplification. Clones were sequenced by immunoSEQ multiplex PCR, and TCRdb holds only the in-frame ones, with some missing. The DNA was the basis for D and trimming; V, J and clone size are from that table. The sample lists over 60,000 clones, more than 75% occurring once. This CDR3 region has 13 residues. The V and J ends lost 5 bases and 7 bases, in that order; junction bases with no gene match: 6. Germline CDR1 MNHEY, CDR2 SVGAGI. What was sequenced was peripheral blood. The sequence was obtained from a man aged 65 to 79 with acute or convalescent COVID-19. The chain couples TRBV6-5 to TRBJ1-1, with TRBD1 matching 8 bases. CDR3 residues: CASSMTGVYEAFF. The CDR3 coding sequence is TGTGCCAGCAGTATGACAGGGGTGTATGAAGCTTTCTTT.